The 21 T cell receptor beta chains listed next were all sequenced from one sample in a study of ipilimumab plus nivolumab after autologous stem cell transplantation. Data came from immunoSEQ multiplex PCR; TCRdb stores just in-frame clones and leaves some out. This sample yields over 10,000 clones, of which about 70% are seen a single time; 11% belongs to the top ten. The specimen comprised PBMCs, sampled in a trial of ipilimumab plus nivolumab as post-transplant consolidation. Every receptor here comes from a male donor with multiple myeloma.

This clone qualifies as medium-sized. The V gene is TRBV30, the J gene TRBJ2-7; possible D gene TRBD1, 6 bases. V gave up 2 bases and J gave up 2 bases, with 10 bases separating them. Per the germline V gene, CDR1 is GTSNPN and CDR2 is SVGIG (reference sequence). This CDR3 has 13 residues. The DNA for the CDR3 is TGTGCCTGGAGTAACAGGGCAACCTACGAGCAGTACTTC. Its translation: CAWSNRATYEQYF.

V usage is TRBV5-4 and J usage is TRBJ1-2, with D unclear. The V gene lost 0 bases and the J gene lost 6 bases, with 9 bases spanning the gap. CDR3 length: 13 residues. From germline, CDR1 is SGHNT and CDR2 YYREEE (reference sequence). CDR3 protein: CASSLDALNGYTF. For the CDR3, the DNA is TGTGCCAGCAGCTTGGACGCTCTGAATGGCTACACCTTC.

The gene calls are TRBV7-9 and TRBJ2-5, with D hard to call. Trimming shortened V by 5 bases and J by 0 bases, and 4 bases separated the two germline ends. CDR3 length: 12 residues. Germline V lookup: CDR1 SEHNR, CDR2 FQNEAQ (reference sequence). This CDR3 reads CASSLYQETQYF. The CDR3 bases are TGTGCCAGCAGCCTGTACCAAGAGACCCAGTACTTC.

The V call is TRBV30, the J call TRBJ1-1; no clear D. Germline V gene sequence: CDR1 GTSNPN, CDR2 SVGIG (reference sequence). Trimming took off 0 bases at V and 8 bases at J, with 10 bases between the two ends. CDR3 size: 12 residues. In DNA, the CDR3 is TGTGCCTGGAGTGTATGGAACCTCGAAGCTTTCTTT. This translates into CAWSVWNLEAFF.

The CDR3 sequence: CASSRRVAGSLEQFF. The CDR3 region has the DNA TGTGCCAGTTCGAGACGGGTGGCAGGAAGCTTAGAGCAGTTCTTC. This sequence joins TRBV19 and TRBJ2-1, with unresolved D. The V end was cut by 8 bases, the J end by 10 bases, with 24 bases between. CDR3 length equals 15 residues. Germline V gene sequence: CDR1 LNHDA, CDR2 SQIVND (reference sequence).

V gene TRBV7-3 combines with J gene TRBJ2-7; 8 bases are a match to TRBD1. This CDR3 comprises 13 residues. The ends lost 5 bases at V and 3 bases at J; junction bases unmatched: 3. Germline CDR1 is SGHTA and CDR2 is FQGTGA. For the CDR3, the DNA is TGTGCCAGCAGCCGCGACAGGGGCTACGAGCAGTACTTC. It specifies CASSRDRGYEQYF.

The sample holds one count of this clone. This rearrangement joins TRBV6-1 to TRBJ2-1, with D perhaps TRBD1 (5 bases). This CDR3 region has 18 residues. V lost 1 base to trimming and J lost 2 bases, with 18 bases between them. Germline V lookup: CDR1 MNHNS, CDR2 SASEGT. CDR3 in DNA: TGTGCCAGCAGTGAAGTTCGTTCAGGGCACCCACCCTACAATGAGCAGTTCTTC. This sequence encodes CASSEVRSGHPPYNEQFF.

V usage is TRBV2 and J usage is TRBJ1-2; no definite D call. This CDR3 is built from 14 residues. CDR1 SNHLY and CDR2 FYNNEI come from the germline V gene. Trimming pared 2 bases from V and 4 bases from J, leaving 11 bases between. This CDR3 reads CASSEYREGYGYTF. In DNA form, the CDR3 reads TGTGCCAGCAGTGAATACAGAGAGGGCTATGGCTACACCTTC.

CDR3 bases: TGCGCCAGCAGCCCTACGCAGGGTAACGGGGAGCTGTTTTTT. This sequence encodes CASSPTQGNGELFF. The chain employs TRBV4-1 and TRBJ2-2; D is possibly TRBD1 (5 bases). CDR1 is MGHRA and CDR2 is YSYEKL in the germline V gene. The CDR3 consists of 14 residues. With 4 bases removed from V and 7 bases from J, the gap between germline ends came to 13 bases.

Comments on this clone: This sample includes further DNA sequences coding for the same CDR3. The CDR3 spells CSAGTGRTEAFF. The CDR3 DNA sequence: TGCAGCGCGGGGACAGGGAGGACTGAAGCTTTCTTT. The chain combines TRBV29-1 with TRBJ1-1, with 9 bases matching TRBD1. Germline trimming cut 7 bases from V and 5 bases from J; bases unmatched to any gene: 5. From germline, CDR1 is SQVTM and CDR2 ANQGSEA. The CDR3 spans 12 residues.

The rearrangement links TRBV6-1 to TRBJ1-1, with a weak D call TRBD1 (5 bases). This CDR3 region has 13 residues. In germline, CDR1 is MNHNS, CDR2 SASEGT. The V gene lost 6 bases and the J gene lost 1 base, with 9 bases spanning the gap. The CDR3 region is CASSWGQNTEAFF. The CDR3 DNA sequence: TGTGCCAGCAGCTGGGGCCAGAACACTGAAGCTTTCTTT.

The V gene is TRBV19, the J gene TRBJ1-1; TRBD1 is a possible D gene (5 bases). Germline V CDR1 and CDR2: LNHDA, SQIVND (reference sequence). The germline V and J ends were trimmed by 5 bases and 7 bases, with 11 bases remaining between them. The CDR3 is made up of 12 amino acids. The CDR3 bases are TGTGCCAGTAGTCCCCGGGACGGTGAAGCTTTCTTT. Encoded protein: CASSPRDGEAFF.

The CDR3 DNA reads TGTGCCAGCAGTTACCCTTTGACAGGGGGCAGGAGCGAGCAGTACTTC. Protein sequence: CASSYPLTGGRSEQYF. The chain has TRBV6-5 and TRBJ2-7, with 10 bases fitting TRBD1. This CDR3 contains 16 residues. Germline V gene data show CDR1 as MNHEY and CDR2 as SVGAGI. The V and J ends lost 2 bases and 6 bases, in that order; junction bases with no gene match: 10.

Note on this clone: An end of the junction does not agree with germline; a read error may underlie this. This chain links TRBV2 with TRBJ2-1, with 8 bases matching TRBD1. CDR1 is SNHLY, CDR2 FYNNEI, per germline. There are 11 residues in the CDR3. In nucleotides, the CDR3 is TGTGCCAGCAGTGTGGAAACAGGGGGGATCTTC. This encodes CASSVETGGIF.

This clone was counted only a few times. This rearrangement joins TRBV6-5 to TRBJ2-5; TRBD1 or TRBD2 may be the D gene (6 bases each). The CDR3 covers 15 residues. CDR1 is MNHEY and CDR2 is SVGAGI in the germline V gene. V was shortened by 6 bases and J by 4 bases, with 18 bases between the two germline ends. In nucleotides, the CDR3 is TGTGCCAGCAGCGCCGAGGGGGGCCGGTCAGAGACCCAGTACTTC. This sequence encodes CASSAEGGRSETQYF.

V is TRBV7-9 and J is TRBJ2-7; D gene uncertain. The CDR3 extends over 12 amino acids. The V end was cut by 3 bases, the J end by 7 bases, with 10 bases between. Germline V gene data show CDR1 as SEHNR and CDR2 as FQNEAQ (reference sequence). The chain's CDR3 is CASSFMDGEQYF. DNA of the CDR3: TGTGCCAGCAGCTTCATGGATGGAGAGCAGTACTTC.

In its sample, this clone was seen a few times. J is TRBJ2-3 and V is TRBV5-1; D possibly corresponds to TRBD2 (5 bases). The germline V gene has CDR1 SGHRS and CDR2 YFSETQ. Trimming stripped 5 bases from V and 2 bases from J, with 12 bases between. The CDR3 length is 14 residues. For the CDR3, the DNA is TGCGCCAGCAGTCCGGACTCTTTCACAGATACGCAGTATTTT. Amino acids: CASSPDSFTDTQYF.

The CDR3 loop is CASSQDAGEEEKLFF. The CDR3 region has the DNA TGCGCCAGCAGCCAAGATGCGGGGGAGGAGGAAAAACTGTTTTTT. This sequence joins TRBV4-1 and TRBJ1-4; perhaps TRBD1 as D (5 bases). CDR1 MGHRA and CDR2 YSYEKL come from the germline V gene. The CDR3 runs to 15 residues. The V end lost 0 bases, the J end lost 8 bases, and 13 bases lay between the germline ends.

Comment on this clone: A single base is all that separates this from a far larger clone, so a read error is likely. CDR3 sequence (DNA): TGTGCCAGTAGTATACAGGGCAGAACTGATGGCTGCACCTTC. It specifies CASSIQGRTDGCTF. J is TRBJ1-2 and V is TRBV19; a weak D match, TRBD1 (5 bases). Germline assignment: CDR1 LNHDA and CDR2 SQIVND (reference sequence). There are 14 residues in the CDR3.

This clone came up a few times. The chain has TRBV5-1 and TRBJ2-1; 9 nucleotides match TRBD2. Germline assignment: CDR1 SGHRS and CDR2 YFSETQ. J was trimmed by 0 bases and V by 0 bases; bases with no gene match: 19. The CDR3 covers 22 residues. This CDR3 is CASSLAIGESGGPPSSYNEQFF. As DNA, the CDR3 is TGCGCCAGCAGCTTGGCCATCGGGGAGAGCGGGGGGCCCCCAAGCTCCTACAATGAGCAGTTCTTC.

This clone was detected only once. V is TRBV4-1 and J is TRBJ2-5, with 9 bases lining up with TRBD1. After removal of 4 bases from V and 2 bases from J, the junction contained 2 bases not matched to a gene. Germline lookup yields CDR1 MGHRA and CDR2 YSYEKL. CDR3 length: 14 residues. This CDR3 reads CASSLGTGQETQYF. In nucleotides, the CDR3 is TGCGCCAGCAGCCTAGGGACAGGGCAAGAGACCCAGTACTTC.